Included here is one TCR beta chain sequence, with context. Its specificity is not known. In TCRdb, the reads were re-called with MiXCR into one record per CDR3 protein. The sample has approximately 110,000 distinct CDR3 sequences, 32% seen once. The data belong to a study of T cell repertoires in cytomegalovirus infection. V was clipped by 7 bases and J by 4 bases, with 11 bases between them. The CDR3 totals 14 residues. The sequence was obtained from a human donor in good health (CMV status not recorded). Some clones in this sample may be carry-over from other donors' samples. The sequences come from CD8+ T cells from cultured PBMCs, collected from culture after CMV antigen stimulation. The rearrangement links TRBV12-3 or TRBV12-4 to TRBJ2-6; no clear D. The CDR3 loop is CASTTISGANVLTF. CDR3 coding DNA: TGTGCCAGCACCACGATCTCGGGGGCCAACGTCCTGACTTTC.